A selection of T cell receptor beta chains follows, all from one sample in a study of identical twins. Each CDR3 protein gets one entry after TCRdb re-called the 5' RACE reads with MiXCR. Of around 490,000 distinct CDR3 sequences in the sample, over 12% are singletons; the top ten hold roughly 0.4%. The data also belong to a second study, concerning yellow fever vaccine responses in identical twins.

Material for sequencing was CD4+ T cells sorted from blood. The source of these receptors is a woman between 18 and 29 years old in good health. Both conserved end residues are part of each CDR3. D genes are given only for firm matches. For some rows the clone size is stated as once, few or many, or as a class when expanded; others skip it.

j_call: TRBJ1-2
clone_size: few
d_call: NA
v_call: TRBV7-9
cdr3_aa: CASSSPTRGANYGYTF
cdr3_nt: TGTGCCAGCAGTTCCCCAACAAGGGGAGCTAACTATGGCTACACCTTC

j_call: TRBJ1-5
clone_size: few
d_call: TRBD1
v_call: TRBV20-1
cdr3_aa: CSATDRFSNQPQHF
cdr3_nt: TGCAGTGCTACGGACAGGTTTAGCAATCAGCCCCAGCATTTT

j_call: TRBJ2-1
clone_size: NA
d_call: TRBD2
v_call: TRBV20-1
cdr3_aa: CSARNGLAGYNEQFF
cdr3_nt: TGCAGTGCTAGAAATGGACTAGCGGGATACAATGAGCAGTTCTTC

j_call: TRBJ2-2
clone_size: many
d_call: TRBD2
v_call: TRBV5-1
cdr3_aa: CASRLAGVTGELFF
cdr3_nt: TGCGCCAGCAGACTAGCGGGAGTCACCGGGGAGCTGTTTTTT

j_call: TRBJ2-5
clone_size: NA
d_call: TRBD1
v_call: TRBV20-1
cdr3_aa: CSARDRAGWTQYF
cdr3_nt: TGCAGTGCTAGGGACAGGGCCGGATGGACCCAGTACTTC

j_call: TRBJ2-5
clone_size: few
d_call: TRBD2
v_call: TRBV5-1
cdr3_aa: CASSLRAMSGGLRETQYF
cdr3_nt: TGCGCCAGCAGCTTGCGGGCCATGTCGGGGGGGCTGAGAGAGACCCAGTACTTC

j_call: TRBJ2-7
clone_size: NA
d_call: NA
v_call: TRBV6-5
cdr3_aa: CASRDLAFEQYF
cdr3_nt: TGTGCCAGCAGGGATCTAGCGTTCGAGCAGTACTTC

j_call: TRBJ2-5
clone_size: NA
d_call: NA
v_call: TRBV5-6
cdr3_aa: CASSQTRGQETQYF
cdr3_nt: TGTGCCAGCAGCCAAACTAGGGGGCAAGAGACCCAGTACTTC

j_call: TRBJ2-3
clone_size: NA
d_call: TRBD1
v_call: TRBV9
cdr3_aa: CASSVRDRATDTQYF
cdr3_nt: TGTGCCAGCAGCGTGAGGGACAGGGCAACAGATACGCAGTATTTT

j_call: TRBJ2-3
clone_size: many
d_call: NA
v_call: TRBV7-8
cdr3_aa: CASSLVYGVGTDTQYF
cdr3_nt: TGTGCCAGCAGCTTAGTTTACGGGGTGGGCACAGATACGCAGTATTTT

j_call: TRBJ1-1
clone_size: many
d_call: TRBD1
v_call: TRBV5-1
cdr3_aa: CASSLAGGVNTEAFF
cdr3_nt: TGCGCCAGCAGCTTGGCAGGGGGCGTGAACACTGAAGCTTTCTTT

j_call: TRBJ2-7
clone_size: NA
d_call: TRBD1
v_call: TRBV27
cdr3_aa: CASSTRDRGSYEQYF
cdr3_nt: TGTGCCAGCAGTACCCGGGACAGGGGGTCCTACGAGCAGTACTTC

j_call: TRBJ1-2
clone_size: NA
d_call: NA
v_call: TRBV7-9
cdr3_aa: CASLPPNPASNYGYTF
cdr3_nt: TGTGCCAGCCTACCCCCGAACCCCGCGAGTAACTATGGCTACACCTTC

j_call: TRBJ1-1
clone_size: few
d_call: NA
v_call: TRBV20-1
cdr3_aa: CSASPVGTEAFF
cdr3_nt: TGCAGTGCTAGTCCAGTGGGCACTGAAGCTTTCTTT

j_call: TRBJ2-1
clone_size: few
d_call: TRBD1
v_call: TRBV7-2
cdr3_aa: CASSRTGTAYNEQFF
cdr3_nt: TGTGCCAGCAGCCGTACCGGGACAGCTTACAATGAGCAGTTCTTC

j_call: TRBJ1-1
clone_size: NA
d_call: NA
v_call: TRBV7-9
cdr3_aa: CASTANTRGTEAFF
cdr3_nt: TGTGCCAGCACCGCAAACACCCGAGGCACTGAAGCTTTCTTT

j_call: TRBJ2-5
clone_size: few
d_call: NA
v_call: TRBV29-1
cdr3_aa: CSVQGSTQYF
cdr3_nt: TGCAGCGTTCAGGGTTCGACCCAGTACTTC

j_call: TRBJ1-1
clone_size: few
d_call: TRBD1
v_call: TRBV10-3
cdr3_aa: CAISEAGTAWDTEAFF
cdr3_nt: TGTGCCATCAGTGAGGCCGGGACAGCCTGGGACACTGAAGCTTTCTTT

j_call: TRBJ2-1
clone_size: many
d_call: NA
v_call: TRBV9
cdr3_aa: CASSVVGGGGNEQFF
cdr3_nt: TGTGCCAGCAGCGTAGTAGGTGGGGGTGGCAATGAGCAGTTCTTC